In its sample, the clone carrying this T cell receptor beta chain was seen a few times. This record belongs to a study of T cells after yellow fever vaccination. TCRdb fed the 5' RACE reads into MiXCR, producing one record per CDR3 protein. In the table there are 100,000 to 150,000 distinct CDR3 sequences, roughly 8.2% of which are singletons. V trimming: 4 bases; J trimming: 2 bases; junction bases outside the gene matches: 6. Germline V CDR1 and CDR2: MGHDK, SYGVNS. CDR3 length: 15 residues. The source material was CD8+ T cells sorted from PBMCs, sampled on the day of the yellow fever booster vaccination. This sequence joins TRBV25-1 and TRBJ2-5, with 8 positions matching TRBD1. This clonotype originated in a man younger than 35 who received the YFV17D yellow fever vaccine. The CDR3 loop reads CASSGRQGRQETQYF. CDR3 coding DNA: TGTGCCAGCAGTGGAAGACAGGGGCGACAAGAGACCCAGTACTTC.